A single sample gave rise to the 26 T cell receptor beta chains below, sequenced in a study of cytomegalovirus exposure and HLA in healthy donors. In the PCR, 60 Vbeta and 13 Jbeta primers were used. TCRdb's table, derived via immunoSEQ multiplex PCR, lists solely in-frame clones and lacks some. The data show approximately 31,000 clones, around nine tenths seen once. Input material: PBMCs. Every receptor here comes from a boy aged 10-17 years in good health and CMV-seronegative.

The CDR3 is CASSPRDRENYGYTF. The CDR3 nucleotides are TGTGCCAGCAGTCCCCGGGACAGGGAGAACTATGGCTACACCTTC. The chain is built from TRBV27 and TRBJ1-2; 9 bases align to TRBD1. Per the germline V gene, CDR1 is MNHEY and CDR2 is SMNVEV (reference sequence). CDR3 size: 15 residues. V lost 5 bases, J lost 2 bases, and 6 bases stayed unmatched.

V gene TRBV15 combines with J gene TRBJ1-2; 7 bases are a match to TRBD1. Germline V gene sequence: CDR1 LNHNV, CDR2 YYDKDF (reference sequence). The CDR3 totals 15 residues. J was trimmed by 7 bases and V by 0 bases; bases with no gene match: 8. CDR3 amino acids: CATSRERGAGGGYTF. CDR3 coding DNA: TGTGCCACCAGCAGAGAGCGCGGGGCAGGGGGTGGCTACACCTTC. Using reference TRBV15 and TRBJ1-2 for the parts outside the CDR3, the full variable domain is DAMVIQNPRYQVTQFGKPVTLSCSQTLNHNVMYWYQQKSSQAPKLLFHYYDKDFNNEADTPDNFQSRRPNTSFCFLDIRSPGLGDTAMYLCATSRERGAGGGYTFGSGTRLTVV.

This clone was counted a single time. The chain's CDR3 is CASSRTGASISYEQYF. The CDR3 nucleotides read TGTGCCAGCTCCCGAACAGGGGCTAGCATCTCCTACGAGCAGTACTTC. The J gene is TRBJ2-7, the V gene TRBV18, with 7 bases that match TRBD1. The CDR3 has 16 amino acids. V trimming: 6 bases; J trimming: 0 bases; junction bases outside the gene matches: 11. Germline V gives CDR1 KGHSH, CDR2 LQKENI.

V usage is TRBV18 and J usage is TRBJ1-5, with D uncertain. This CDR3 contains 16 residues. The germline V gene encodes CDR1 KGHSH and CDR2 LQKENI. Between the trimmed V and J ends, which lost 2 bases and 3 bases, there was a span of 14 bases. The CDR3 here is CASSPSLAVNNQPQHF. In DNA form, the CDR3 reads TGTGCCAGCTCACCATCTTTAGCTGTAAACAATCAGCCCCAGCATTTT.

The rearrangement uses TRBV21-1 and TRBJ1-2; the D segment call TRBD1 is taken from the table without a DNA check. TRBV21-1 counts as a pseudogene. There are 15 residues in the CDR3. The CDR3 nucleotides read TGTGCCAGCAGCAAAGTTCAGGGGGCTAACTATGGCTACACCTTC. Encoded protein: CASSKVQGANYGYTF.

J is TRBJ2-7 and V is TRBV28; 12 nucleotides agree with TRBD2. The CDR3 is 16 amino acids. The V gene's germline CDR1 is MDHEN and CDR2 SYDVKM. V dropped 2 bases and J dropped 5; count of bases not matched to a gene: 7. CDR3: CASSLGGGLAGNEQYF. The CDR3 DNA reads TGTGCCAGCAGTTTAGGGGGAGGACTAGCGGGGAACGAGCAGTACTTC.

The chain recombines TRBV11-2 with TRBJ2-3; D possibly corresponds to TRBD2 (5 bases). V lost 1 base, J lost 5 bases, and 10 bases lay in between. This CDR3 has 14 residues. The germline V gene has CDR1 SGHAT and CDR2 FQNNGV. This chain's CDR3 is CASSLVPRGDTQYF. The CDR3 nucleotides are TGTGCCAGCAGCTTAGTTCCCCGGGGAGATACGCAGTATTTT.

This clone is judged medium-sized (0.01 to 0.1%). V gene TRBV29-1 combines with J gene TRBJ1-2; 7 positions match TRBD1. The ends lost 4 bases at V and 6 bases at J; junction bases unmatched: 5. The germline CDR1 and CDR2 sequences are SQVTM and ANQGSEA. The CDR3 contains 12 residues. In DNA, the CDR3 is TGCAGCGTTGGAAGGGGGCGTAATGGCTACACCTTC. It specifies CSVGRGRNGYTF.

The chain joins TRBV4-1 to TRBJ1-5, with 8 bases fitting TRBD1. Germline V gene sequence: CDR1 MGHRA, CDR2 YSYEKL. J lost 4 bases, V lost 5 bases, and 16 bases had no gene match. This CDR3 comprises 18 residues. For the CDR3, the DNA is TGCGCCAGCAGCTCCCCTGGCAGGGGGCGAATAGCGAATCAGCCCCAGCATTTT. Translation: CASSSPGRGRIANQPQHF.

The chain employs TRBV27 and TRBJ1-2; 8 positions match TRBD1. From germline, CDR1 is MNHEY and CDR2 SMNVEV (reference sequence). V was pared by 7 bases and J by 5 bases, with 6 bases of the junction left unmatched. The CDR3 consists of 13 residues. For the CDR3, the DNA is TGTGCCAGCACCGGGACAGGTCTTTATGGCTACACCTTC. It is translated as CASTGTGLYGYTF.

The chain joins TRBV5-1 to TRBJ2-7, with D tentatively TRBD2 (5 bases). V lost 0 bases to trimming and J lost 4 bases, with 17 bases between them. This CDR3 comprises 16 residues. Germline CDR1 reads SGHRS; CDR2 reads YFSETQ. The CDR3: CASSLGVRPEGYEQYF. The CDR3 coding sequence is TGCGCCAGCAGCTTGGGGGTGCGGCCCGAGGGATACGAGCAGTACTTC.

This chain uses TRBV18 with TRBJ1-4; D is possibly TRBD1 (6 bases). CDR1 and CDR2 from the germline V gene are KGHSH and LQKENI. The CDR3 extends over 16 amino acids. Trimming removed 2 bases from V and 5 bases from J, with 15 bases in between. This CDR3 reads CASSPTAGTLNEKLFF. The CDR3 nucleotides read TGTGCCAGCTCACCAACCGCCGGGACATTGAATGAAAAACTGTTTTTT.

In this sample, this clone turned up once. The J gene is TRBJ2-2, the V gene TRBV5-1, with TRBD1 matching 8 bases. Germline-derived CDR1 and CDR2 are SGHRS and YFSETQ. The CDR3 totals 15 residues. V was clipped by 4 bases and J by 4 bases; unmatched bases: 6. CDR3 sequence (DNA): TGCGCCAGCAGCCTAGGACAGGGAAGCACCGGGGAGCTGTTTTTT. Translating gives CASSLGQGSTGELFF.

This clone occurred a few times. The chain recombines TRBV6-5 with TRBJ2-1; 7 nucleotides align to TRBD1. The germline gives CDR1 MNHEY, CDR2 SVGAGI. Trimming cost V 0 bases and J 7 bases; bases outside gene matches: 9. This CDR3 has 16 amino acids. CDR3 DNA: TGTGCCAGCAGTTACTCGACCGGGACAGTTGGAAATGAGCAGTTCTTC. Amino acid sequence: CASSYSTGTVGNEQFF.

The chain recombines TRBV7-9 with TRBJ1-2; D gene uncertain. Deletions cut 3 bases from V and 5 bases from J, with 10 bases between. Germline V gene data show CDR1 as SEHNR and CDR2 as FQNEAQ (reference sequence). The CDR3 covers 13 residues. CDR3: CASSFKAEYGYTF. CDR3 DNA sequence: TGTGCCAGCAGCTTTAAGGCGGAGTATGGCTACACCTTC.

The genes are TRBV7-2 and TRBJ2-3, with 9 bases matching TRBD2. With V trimmed by 4 bases and J by 0 bases, 5 bases remained unmatched. The CDR3 has 16 amino acids. Germline lookup yields CDR1 SGHTA and CDR2 FQGNSA. CDR3 sequence (DNA): TGTGCCAGCAGCTCAGGGACTAGCATTAGCACAGATACGCAGTATTTT. The encoded protein is CASSSGTSISTDTQYF.

The chain links TRBV19 to TRBJ2-2; 9 nucleotides align to TRBD1. J gave up 4 bases and V 7 bases, and 4 bases lay outside the gene matches. The CDR3 covers 14 residues. Germline CDR1 is LNHDA and CDR2 is SQIVND (reference sequence). In DNA, the CDR3 is TGTGCCAGTACCGGGACAGGGCTCACCGGGGAGCTGTTTTTT. Amino acids: CASTGTGLTGELFF.

The chain joins TRBV6-1 to TRBJ2-7; D is ambiguous. V was clipped by 4 bases and J by 2 bases, with 9 bases between them. CDR1 and CDR2 from the germline V gene are MNHNS and SASEGT. This CDR3 comprises 13 residues. CDR3 sequence (DNA): TGTGCCAGCAGTGCGGAGTGGACCTACGAGCAGTACTTC. Translated, it gives CASSAEWTYEQYF.

The CDR3 DNA sequence: TGTGCCATCAGTGAGTCGTTACAGGGAAATTACAATGAGCAGTTCTTC. This gives the protein CAISESLQGNYNEQFF. V usage is TRBV10-3 and J usage is TRBJ2-1, with a possible D match to TRBD1 (6 bases). CDR3 size: 16 residues. Trimming shortened V by 0 bases and J by 4 bases, and 13 bases separated the two germline ends. CDR1 is ENHRY, CDR2 SYGVKD, per germline.

This chain uses TRBV6-5 with TRBJ2-5, with a weak D call TRBD2 (6 bases). V lost 2 bases to trimming and J lost 4 bases, with 14 bases between them. The CDR3 covers 15 residues. In germline, CDR1 is MNHEY, CDR2 SVGAGI. In DNA, the CDR3 is TGTGCCAGCAGTTACGGGGGGATGGGGAGAGAGACCCAGTACTTC. It yields the protein CASSYGGMGRETQYF.

The CDR3 DNA reads TGTGCCAGCTCACTTGGACAGGGGGAACGTTTGTATTTT. As protein: CASSLGQGERLYF. The genes are TRBV18 and TRBJ1-3; TRBD1 agrees at 10 bases. Per the germline V gene, CDR1 is KGHSH and CDR2 is LQKENI. The CDR3 runs 13 residues. Trimming removed 4 bases from V and 16 bases from J; junction bases left unmatched: 10.

The chain employs TRBV5-1 and TRBJ2-5; the D gene is possibly TRBD2 (5 bases). The DNA end lines up better with TRBJ2-7; the J call may be wrong. The CDR3 totals 15 residues. Germline V gene sequence: CDR1 SGHRS, CDR2 YFSETQ. CDR3 in DNA: TGCGCCAGCAGCTCGTACGGGGAAGGATCTATCGAGCAGTACTTC. Its translation is CASSSYGEGSIEQYF.

This clone came up once. This chain joins TRBV5-6 and TRBJ1-5, with 9 bases matching TRBD1. Germline V gene sequence: CDR1 SGHDT, CDR2 YYEEEE. The CDR3 sequence is 16 residues long. V trimming: 0 bases; J trimming: 6 bases; junction bases outside the gene matches: 7. This chain's CDR3 is CASSLGNRGLGQPQHF. The CDR3 DNA sequence: TGTGCCAGCAGCTTGGGGAACAGGGGGCTCGGTCAGCCCCAGCATTTT.

CDR3 loop: CASSLAGRGGDEQFF. CDR3 nucleotide sequence: TGTGCCAGCAGCTTAGCTGGGCGGGGGGGGGATGAGCAGTTCTTC. The chain combines TRBV11-2 with TRBJ2-1; 9 bases match TRBD2. Losses at the gene ends were 1 base for V and 8 bases for J; bases not matched to a gene: 6. CDR1 and CDR2 from the germline V gene are SGHAT and FQNNGV. The CDR3 is 15 residues long.

This sequence joins TRBV28 and TRBJ2-7, with 7 bases lining up with TRBD1. The CDR3 is made up of 15 amino acids. Losses at the gene ends were 4 bases for V and 1 base for J; bases not matched to a gene: 7. The V gene's germline CDR1 is MDHEN and CDR2 SYDVKM. The CDR3 DNA is TGTGCCAGCAGTTGGGGGACAGCCGCTTCCTACGAGCAGTACTTC. It is translated as CASSWGTAASYEQYF.

The chain combines TRBV6-5 with TRBJ1-1, with a weak D call TRBD1 (6 bases). Between the trimmed V and J ends, which lost 6 bases and 0 bases, there was a span of 11 bases. CDR3 length equals 14 residues. In germline, CDR1 is MNHEY, CDR2 SVGAGI. CDR3 region: CASRYTGMNTEAFF. CDR3 nucleotide sequence: TGTGCCAGCAGGTATACAGGGATGAACACTGAAGCTTTCTTT.